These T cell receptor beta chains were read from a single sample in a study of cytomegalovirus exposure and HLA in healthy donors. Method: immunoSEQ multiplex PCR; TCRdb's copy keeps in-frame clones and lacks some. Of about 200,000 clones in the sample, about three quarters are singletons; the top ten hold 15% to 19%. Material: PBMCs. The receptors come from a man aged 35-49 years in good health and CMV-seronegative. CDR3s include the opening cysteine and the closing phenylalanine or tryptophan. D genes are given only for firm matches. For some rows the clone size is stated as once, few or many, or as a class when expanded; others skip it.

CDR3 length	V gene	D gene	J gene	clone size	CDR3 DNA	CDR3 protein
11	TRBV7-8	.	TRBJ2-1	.	TGTGCCAGCAGCCCCTTAGATGAGCAGTTCTTC	CASSPLDEQFF
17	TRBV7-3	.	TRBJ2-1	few	TGTGCCAGCAGCTTAACGTCCGGCAGGGGATACGTCGATGAGCAGTTCTTC	CASSLTSGRGYVDEQFF
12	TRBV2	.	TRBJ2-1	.	TGTGCCAGCACCAGAGGGGGCAATGAGCAGTTCTTC	CASTRGGNEQFF
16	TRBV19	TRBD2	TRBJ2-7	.	TGTGCCAGTAGTCCCTGGACTAGCGGGAGAAGCTACGAGCAGTACTTC	CASSPWTSGRSYEQYF
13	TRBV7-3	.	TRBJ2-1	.	TGTGCCAGCAGCCCGTCAGTGGACAATGAGCAGTTCTTC	CASSPSVDNEQFF
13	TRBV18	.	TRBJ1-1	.	TGTGCCAGCTCCACAGGGTCCGGCACTGAAGCTTTCTTT	CASSTGSGTEAFF
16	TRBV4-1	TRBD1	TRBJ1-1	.	TGCGCCAGCAGCCAAACCACCGGGACAGGGATCACTGAAGCTTTCTTT	CASSQTTGTGITEAFF
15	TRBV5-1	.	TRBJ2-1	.	TGCGCCAGCAGCTTTTCTTCGGGACAACACAATGAGCAGTTCTTC	CASSFSSGQHNEQFF
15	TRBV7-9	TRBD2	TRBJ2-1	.	TGTGCCAGCAGCACCGGGACTAGCATATACAATGAGCAGTTCTTC	CASSTGTSIYNEQFF
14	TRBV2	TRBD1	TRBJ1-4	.	TGTGCCAGCAGTGAGTGGACAGGGAATGAAAAACTGTTTTTT	CASSEWTGNEKLFF
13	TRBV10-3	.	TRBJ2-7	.	TGTGCCATCAGTGCGGGGTCCTCCTACGAGCAGTACTTC	CAISAGSSYEQYF
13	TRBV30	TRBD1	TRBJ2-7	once	TGTGCCTGGAACAGGGGGACCACCTACGAGCAGTACTTC	CAWNRGTTYEQYF
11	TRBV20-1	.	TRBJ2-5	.	TGCAGTGCTAGAGCAGGGGAGACCCAGTACTTC	CSARAGETQYF
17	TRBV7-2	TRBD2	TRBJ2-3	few	TGTGCCAGCAGCTTTCGGGGGGGCTTATCTATCACAGATACGCAGTATTTT	CASSFRGGLSITDTQYF
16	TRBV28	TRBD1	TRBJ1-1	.	TGTGCCAGCAGTTTACTAGGGGGGACAGGGGGCACTGAAGCTTTCTTT	CASSLLGGTGGTEAFF
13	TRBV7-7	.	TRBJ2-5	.	TGTGCCAGCAGCGCGGACAGTCGAGAGACCCAGTACTTC	CASSADSRETQYF
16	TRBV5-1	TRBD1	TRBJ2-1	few	TGCGCCAGCAGCTCGTCACCCGGGACAGGGGGCGTTGAGCAGTTCTTC	CASSSSPGTGGVEQFF
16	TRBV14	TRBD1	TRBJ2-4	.	TGTGCCAGCAGCCAAGCACCGGGACAGGCCAAAAACATTCAGTACTTC	CASSQAPGQAKNIQYF
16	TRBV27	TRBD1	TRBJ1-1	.	TGTGCCAGCAGTTTAGGGACAGGGGGCCGTGGAACTGAAGCTTTCTTT	CASSLGTGGRGTEAFF
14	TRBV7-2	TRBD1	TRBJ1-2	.	TGTGCCAGCAGCCCAGATCCAGGGGGCTTTGGCTACACCTTC	CASSPDPGGFGYTF
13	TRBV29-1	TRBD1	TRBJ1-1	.	TGCAGCGCTGGAGGGGGCCTTGGGACTGAAGCTTTCTTT	CSAGGGLGTEAFF
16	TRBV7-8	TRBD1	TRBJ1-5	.	TGTGCCAGCAGCTCCCCCTGGGGACAGGGGGGTCAGCCCCAGCATTTT	CASSSPWGQGGQPQHF
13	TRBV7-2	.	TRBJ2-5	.	TGTGCCAGCAGCCCGGGGGTTAGGGAGACCCAGTACTTC	CASSPGVRETQYF
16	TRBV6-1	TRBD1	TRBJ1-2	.	TGTGCCAGCAGTGAAATGGGGACAGGCATTCCCTATGGCTACACCTTC	CASSEMGTGIPYGYTF
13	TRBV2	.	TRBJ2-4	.	TGTGCCAGCAGTGAAGGGGCAAAAAACATTCAGTACTTC	CASSEGAKNIQYF
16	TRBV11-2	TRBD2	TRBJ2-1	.	TGTGCCAGCAGCCCGTTACGGGGGGGCGACTACAATGAGCAGTTCTTC	CASSPLRGGDYNEQFF
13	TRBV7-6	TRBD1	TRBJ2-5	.	TGTGCCAGCAGCAGGGACAGGGGAGAGACCCAGTACTTC	CASSRDRGETQYF
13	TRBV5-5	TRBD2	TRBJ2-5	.	TGTGCCGGTCGACTAGCGCCGCTGGAGACCCAGTACTTC	CAGRLAPLETQYF
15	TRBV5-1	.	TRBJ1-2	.	TGCGCCAGCAGCTTGGCAAATGGTCTGGAGAGTGGCTACACCTTC	CASSLANGLESGYTF
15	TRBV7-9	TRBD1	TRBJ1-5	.	TGTGCCAGCAGCTTAGTGGGACAGGTAAATCAGCCCCAGCATTTT	CASSLVGQVNQPQHF
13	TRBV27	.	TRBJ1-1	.	TGTGCCAGCAGTTCTTGGAGAGACACTGAAGCTTTCTTT	CASSSWRDTEAFF
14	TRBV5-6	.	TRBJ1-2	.	TGTGCCAGCAGCTTGGAACTTCGGCGGTATGGCTACACCTTC	CASSLELRRYGYTF
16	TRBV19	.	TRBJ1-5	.	TGTGCCAGTCGAAGTCTATGGACAGACCCCAATCAGCCCCAGCATTTT	CASRSLWTDPNQPQHF
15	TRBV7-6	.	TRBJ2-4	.	TGTGCCAGCAGCTTAACAGGTGGATCCAAAAACATTCAGTACTTC	CASSLTGGSKNIQYF
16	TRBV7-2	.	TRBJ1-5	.	TGTGCCAGCAGCTTAGGTCGGGGGGTTGCCAATCAGCCCCAGCATTTT	CASSLGRGVANQPQHF
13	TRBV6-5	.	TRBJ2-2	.	TGTGCCAGCAGCCTCGACAGATCCGGGGAGCTGTTTTTT	CASSLDRSGELFF
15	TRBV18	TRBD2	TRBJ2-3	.	TGTGCCAGCTCACCAGGACTAGTTGGGAGTGATACGCAGTATTTT	CASSPGLVGSDTQYF
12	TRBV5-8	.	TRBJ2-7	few	TGTGCCAGCAGCCCGGTCCCCCTCGAGCAGTACTTC	CASSPVPLEQYF
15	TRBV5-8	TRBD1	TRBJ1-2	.	TGTGCCAGCAGCCTTACGACAGGGGGTCACTATGGCTACACCTTC	CASSLTTGGHYGYTF
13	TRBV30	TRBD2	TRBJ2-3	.	TGTGCCTGGGGGAGGGAGCTCACAGATACGCAGTATTTT	CAWGRELTDTQYF
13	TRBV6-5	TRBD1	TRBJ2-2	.	TGTGCCACCAACAGGGGGGACACCGGGGAGCTGTTTTTT	CATNRGDTGELFF
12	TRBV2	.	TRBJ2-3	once	TGTGCCAGCAGCGGGAACACAGATACGCAGTATTTT	CASSGNTDTQYF
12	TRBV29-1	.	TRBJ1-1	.	TGCAGCGTGGCCGAGGGCAACACTGAAGCTTTCTTT	CSVAEGNTEAFF
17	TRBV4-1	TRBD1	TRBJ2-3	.	TGCGCCAGCAGCCAAGATCCCGACAGGGGGCGCATGGATACGCAGTATTTT	CASSQDPDRGRMDTQYF
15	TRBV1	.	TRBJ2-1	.	TGCACCAGCAGCTTGACGGTAGCGGGAGTGGGTGAGCAGTTCTTC	CTSSLTVAGVGEQFF
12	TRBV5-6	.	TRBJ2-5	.	TGTGCCAGCAGCTTTGACAGGGAGACCCAGTACTTC	CASSFDRETQYF
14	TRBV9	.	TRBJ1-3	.	TGTGCCAGCAGCTTATGGGCCTCTGGAAACACCATATATTTT	CASSLWASGNTIYF
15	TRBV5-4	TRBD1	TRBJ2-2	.	TGTGCCAGCAGCTTGAGGGACAGTTACACCGGGGAGCTGTTTTTT	CASSLRDSYTGELFF
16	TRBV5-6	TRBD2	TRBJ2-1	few	TGTGCCAGCAGCTTGGAAGGACTAGCGCGTTACAATGAGCAGTTCTTC	CASSLEGLARYNEQFF
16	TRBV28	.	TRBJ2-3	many	TGTGCCAGCAGCCCAACGTCAACAGGGGAGGCAGATACGCAGTATTTT	CASSPTSTGEADTQYF
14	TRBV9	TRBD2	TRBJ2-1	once	TGTGCCAGCAGCCCCAGGCGGGGGGGCAATGAGCAGTTCTTC	CASSPRRGGNEQFF
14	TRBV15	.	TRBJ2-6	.	TGTGCCACCGCCAGCGGTTCTGGGGCCAACGTCCTGACTTTC	CATASGSGANVLTF
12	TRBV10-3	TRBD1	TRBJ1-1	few	TGTGCCACCGGACAGGGGCAGACTGAAGCTTTCTTT	CATGQGQTEAFF
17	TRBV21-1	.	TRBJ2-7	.	TGTGCCAGCAGCGAGGGACTCCTCCGAACTTCTCCCTACGAGCAGTACTTC	CASSEGLLRTSPYEQYF
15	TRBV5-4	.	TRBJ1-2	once	TGTGCCAGCGCTTCATCGGACACCAGGAACTATGGCTACACCTTC	CASASSDTRNYGYTF